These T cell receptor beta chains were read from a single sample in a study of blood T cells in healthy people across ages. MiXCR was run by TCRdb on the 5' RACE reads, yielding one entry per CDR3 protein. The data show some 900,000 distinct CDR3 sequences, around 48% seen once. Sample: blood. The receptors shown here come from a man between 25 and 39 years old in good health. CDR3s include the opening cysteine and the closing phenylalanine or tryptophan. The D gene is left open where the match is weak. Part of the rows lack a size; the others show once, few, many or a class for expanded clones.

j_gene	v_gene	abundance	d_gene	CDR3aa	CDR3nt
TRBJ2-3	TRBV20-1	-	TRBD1	CSARDYRGTDTQYF	TGCAGTGCTAGAGATTACAGGGGGACAGATACGCAGTATTTT
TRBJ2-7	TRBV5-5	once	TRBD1	CASSLPQGLSDYEQYF	TGTGCCAGCAGCTTGCCACAGGGGCTCAGTGATTACGAGCAGTACTTC
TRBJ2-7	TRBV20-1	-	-	CSARPEPRYEQYF	TGCAGTGCTAGGCCCGAACCGCGCTACGAGCAGTACTTC
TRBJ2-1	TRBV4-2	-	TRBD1	CASSPFLGDRLFF	TGTGCCAGCAGCCCCTTTTTAGGGGACAGGCTGTTCTTC
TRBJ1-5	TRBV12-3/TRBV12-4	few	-	CASIDGQGPYEPQHF	TGTGCCAGCATTGACGGTCAGGGACCCTATGAGCCCCAGCATTTT
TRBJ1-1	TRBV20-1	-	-	CSAGRPGGTEAFF	TGCAGTGCGGGAAGGCCCGGAGGAACTGAAGCTTTCTTT
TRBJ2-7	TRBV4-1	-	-	CASSQDHREANERYF	TGCGCCAGCAGCCAAGATCACAGGGAGGCGAACGAGCGGTACTTC
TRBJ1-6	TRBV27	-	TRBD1	CASSSDRVMGSPLHF	TGTGCCAGCAGTTCGGACAGGGTGATGGGTTCACCCCTCCACTTT
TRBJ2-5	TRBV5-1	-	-	CASSKRTARVGETQYF	TGCGCCAGCAGCAAAAGAACCGCCAGGGTAGGAGAGACCCAGTACTTC
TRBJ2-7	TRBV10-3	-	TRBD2	CAISGRETSGVEQYF	TGTGCCATCAGTGGGCGGGAGACTAGCGGGGTCGAGCAGTACTTC
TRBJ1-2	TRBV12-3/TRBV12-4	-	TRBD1	CASTLGQAYYGYTF	TGTGCCAGCACCCTAGGACAGGCTTACTATGGCTACACCTTC
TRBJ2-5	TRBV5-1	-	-	CASSPLANQETQYF	TGCGCCAGCAGCCCCCTAGCTAATCAAGAGACCCAGTACTTC
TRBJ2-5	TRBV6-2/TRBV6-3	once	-	CASCPSGRETQYF	TGTGCCAGCTGCCCTTCCGGGCGGGAGACCCAGTACTTC
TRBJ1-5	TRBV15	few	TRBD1	CATSREGQGQQPQHF	TGTGCCACCAGCAGAGAGGGACAGGGCCAACAGCCCCAGCATTTT
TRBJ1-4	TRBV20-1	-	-	CGGTLGEKLFF	TGCGGGGGGACCCTAGGGGAAAAACTGTTTTTT
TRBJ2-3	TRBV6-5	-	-	CASSSRDWSTDTQYF	TGTGCCAGCAGCTCCCGGGACTGGTCCACAGATACGCAGTATTTT
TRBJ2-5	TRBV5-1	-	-	CASSHSGDQETQYF	TGCGCCAGCAGCCACTCAGGGGACCAAGAGACCCAGTACTTC
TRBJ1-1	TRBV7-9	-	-	CAASGDESEAFF	TGTGCCGCGTCAGGGGACGAATCTGAAGCTTTCTTT
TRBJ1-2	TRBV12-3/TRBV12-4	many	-	CASSADGVGGYTF	TGTGCCAGCAGCGCCGATGGGGTTGGTGGCTACACCTTC
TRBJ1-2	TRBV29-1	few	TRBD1	CSVPPAGGYGYTF	TGCAGCGTTCCCCCCGCAGGGGGCTACGGCTACACCTTC
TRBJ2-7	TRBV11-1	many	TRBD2	CASQTSGGAGEQYF	TGTGCCAGCCAGACTAGCGGGGGGGCCGGCGAGCAGTACTTC
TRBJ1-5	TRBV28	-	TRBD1	CASIEEGAGRPQHF	TGTGCCAGCATAGAAGAGGGGGCCGGGCGGCCCCAGCATTTT
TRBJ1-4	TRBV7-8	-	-	CASSLAALADNEKLFF	TGTGCCAGCAGCTTAGCAGCGTTGGCAGATAATGAAAAACTGTTTTTT
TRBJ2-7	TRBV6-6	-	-	CASRTPTAGSSYEQYF	TGTGCCAGCAGAACCCCGACAGCCGGATCCTCCTACGAGCAGTACTTC
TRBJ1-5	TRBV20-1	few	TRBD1	CSARLNRQGANQPQHF	TGCAGTGCTAGACTTAACAGACAGGGTGCCAATCAGCCCCAGCATTTT
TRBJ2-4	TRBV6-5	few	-	CASSPPAKNIQYF	TGTGCTTCGTCCCCTCCGGCCAAAAACATTCAGTACTTC
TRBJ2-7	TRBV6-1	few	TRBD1	CASSEGTGTYEQYF	TGTGCCAGCAGTGAAGGGACAGGGACGTACGAGCAGTACTTC
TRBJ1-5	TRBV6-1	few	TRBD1	CASSGGTGDFNQPQHF	TGTGCCAGCAGTGGTGGAACAGGGGACTTCAATCAGCCCCAGCATTTT
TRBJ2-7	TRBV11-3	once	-	CASSVEPDNEQYF	TGTGCCAGCAGCGTAGAGCCAGACAATGAGCAGTACTTC
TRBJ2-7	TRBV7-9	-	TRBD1	CASTTGTASLGYEQYF	TGTGCCAGCACCACAGGGACAGCATCTCTGGGCTACGAGCAGTACTTC
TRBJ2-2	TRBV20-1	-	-	CSARSDTGIPGELFF	TGCAGTGCTAGATCGGACACTGGCATCCCCGGGGAGCTGTTTTTT
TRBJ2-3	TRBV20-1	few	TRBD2	CSAIGSTSRSTQYF	TGCAGTGCTATCGGATCGACTAGCCGTAGTACGCAGTATTTT
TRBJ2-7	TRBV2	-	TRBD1	CASKGTGHYEQYF	TGTGCCAGCAAAGGGACAGGGCACTACGAGCAGTACTTC
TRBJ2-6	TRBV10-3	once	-	CAISETTGTGANVLTF	TGTGCCATCAGTGAGACAACAGGGACTGGGGCCAACGTCCTGACTTTC
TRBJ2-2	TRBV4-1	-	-	CASSREERDGTGELFF	TGCGCCAGCAGCCGAGAAGAACGTGACGGGACCGGGGAGCTGTTTTTT